This TCR beta chain is from a study of shared clonotypes between healthy human individuals. This CDR3 is built from 17 residues. In germline, CDR1 is KGHSH, CDR2 LQKENI. Unmatched junction bases numbered 9, after V lost 3 bases and J lost 4 bases. Sequenced by immunoSEQ multiplex PCR; TCRdb stores in-frame clones only, minus some. The table includes 900,000 to 1,200,000 clones, around 78% detected once. This TCR was recovered from a young man in good health. Some clones in this sample may be carry-over from other donors' samples. The rearrangement uses TRBV18 and TRBJ2-5; 12 bases map to TRBD2. The sequenced sample was memory CD4+ T cells from PBMCs. Subset: CD45RA-negative fraction. CDR3: CASSPLPGLAGLETQYF. The CDR3 nucleotides read TGTGCCAGCTCACCGCTACCGGGACTAGCGGGTCTAGAGACCCAGTACTTC.